This T cell receptor (beta chain) appears in the sequencing data of a study of early T cells in non-severe SARS-CoV-2 infection. Unique molecular identifiers were affixed to single, distinct cDNA molecules. TCRdb re-derived calls from the 5' RACE reads in MiXCR, one entry per CDR3 protein. The sample holds fewer than 100,000 distinct CDR3 sequences, approximately 12% seen once. Only a few counts were recorded for this clonotype. CDR1 is DFQATT and CDR2 is SNEGSKA in the germline V gene (reference sequence). The CDR3 length is 15 residues. V gave up 8 bases and J gave up 10 bases, with 27 bases separating them.

The chain joins TRBV20-1 to TRBJ2-1; D might be TRBD2 (6 bases). Input material: whole blood. The source is an adult who was a healthcare worker with PCR-confirmed SARS-CoV-2 infection or an uninfected control (not recorded which). CDR3 coding DNA: TGCAGTAAGTCGCGTTGGGACTCCAAGTCTAAGGAGCAGTTCTTC. The encoded protein is CSKSRWDSKSKEQFF.